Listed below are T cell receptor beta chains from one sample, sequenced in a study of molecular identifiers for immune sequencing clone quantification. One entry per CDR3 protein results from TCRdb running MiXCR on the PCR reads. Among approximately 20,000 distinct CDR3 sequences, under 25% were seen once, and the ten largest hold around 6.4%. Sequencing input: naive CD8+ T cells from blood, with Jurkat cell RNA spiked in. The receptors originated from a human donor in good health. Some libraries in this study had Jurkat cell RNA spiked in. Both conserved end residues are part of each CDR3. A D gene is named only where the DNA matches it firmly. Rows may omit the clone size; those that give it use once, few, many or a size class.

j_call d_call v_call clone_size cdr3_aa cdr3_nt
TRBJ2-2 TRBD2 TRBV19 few CASGTLRWGLSTGELFF TGTGCCAGTGGTACCCTCCGCTGGGGACTATCGACCGGGGAGCTGTTTTTT
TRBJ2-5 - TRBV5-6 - CASSRGFQETQYF TGTGCCAGCAGCCGGGGGTTCCAAGAGACCCAGTACTTC
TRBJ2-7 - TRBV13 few CATKSTYEQYF TGTGCCACGAAGAGCACCTACGAGCAGTACTTC
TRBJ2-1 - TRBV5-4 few CASSLEGSGWEQFF TGTGCCAGCAGCTTGGAGGGGAGCGGGTGGGAGCAGTTCTTC
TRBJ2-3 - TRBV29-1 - CSVESGRFTDTQYF TGCAGCGTTGAATCCGGACGGTTCACAGATACGCAGTATTTT
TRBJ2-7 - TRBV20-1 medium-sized CSADSTDTYEQYF TGCAGTGCTGATTCGACAGATACCTACGAGCAGTACTTC
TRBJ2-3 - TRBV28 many CASSFLAVGDTQYF TGTGCCAGCAGTTTCTTAGCGGTAGGGGATACGCAGTATTTT
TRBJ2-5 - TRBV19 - CASGTRGAETQYF TGTGCCAGTGGTACCAGGGGCGCAGAGACCCAGTACTTC
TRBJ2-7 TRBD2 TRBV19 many CASSMGTTFYEQYF TGTGCCAGTAGTATGGGGACTACTTTCTACGAGCAGTACTTC
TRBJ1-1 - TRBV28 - CASSPSFVTEAFF TGTGCCAGCAGCCCGAGTTTTGTCACTGAAGCTTTCTTT
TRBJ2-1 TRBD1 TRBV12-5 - CASGLEGATYNEQFF TGTGCTAGTGGTTTGGAGGGGGCCACCTACAATGAGCAGTTCTTC
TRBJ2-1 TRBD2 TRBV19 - CASSILAGNNEQFF TGTGCCAGTAGTATACTAGCGGGGAACAATGAGCAGTTCTTC
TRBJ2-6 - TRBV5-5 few CASSLYRNSGANVLTF TGTGCCAGCAGCTTGTACCGAAACTCTGGGGCCAACGTCCTGACTTTC
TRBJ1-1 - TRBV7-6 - CASSPDGRFWVEAFF TGTGCCAGCAGCCCGGATGGAAGGTTTTGGGTTGAAGCTTTCTTT
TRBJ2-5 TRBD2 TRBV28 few CASSFQGLAGASPQYF TGTGCCAGCAGTTTCCAGGGACTAGCGGGAGCCTCCCCTCAGTACTTC
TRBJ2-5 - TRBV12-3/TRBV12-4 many CASKLGLSETQYF TGTGCCAGCAAACTGGGACTTTCTGAGACCCAGTACTTC
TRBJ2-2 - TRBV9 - CASSGTGELFF TGTGCCAGCAGCGGTACCGGGGAGCTGTTTTTT
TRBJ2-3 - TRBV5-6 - CASSSMMDTQYF TGTGCCAGCAGCTCAATGATGGATACGCAGTATTTT
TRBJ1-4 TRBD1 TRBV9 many CASSPRTGDEKLFF TGTGCCAGCAGCCCACGGACAGGGGATGAAAAACTGTTTTTT
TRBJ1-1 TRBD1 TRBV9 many CASSALRQGPRNTEAFF TGTGCCAGCAGCGCCCTCCGACAGGGTCCCCGGAACACTGAAGCTTTCTTT
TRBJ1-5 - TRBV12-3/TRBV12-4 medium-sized CASSPVGGSGQPQHF TGTGCCAGCAGTCCCGTGGGGGGGTCGGGCCAGCCCCAGCATTTT
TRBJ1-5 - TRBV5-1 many CASSLGPGEVIRQPQHF TGCGCCAGCAGCTTGGGACCTGGCGAGGTAATTCGTCAGCCCCAGCATTTT
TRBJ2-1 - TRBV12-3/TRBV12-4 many CASSFRAMRVF TGTGCCAGCAGTTTTCGGGCCATGAGGGTCTTC
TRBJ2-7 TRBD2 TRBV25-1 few CASSAGLAGDYEQYF TGTGCCAGCAGTGCCGGACTAGCGGGAGATTACGAGCAGTACTTC
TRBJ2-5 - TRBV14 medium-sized CASSQDLARQETQYF TGTGCCAGCAGCCAAGATCTGGCACGCCAAGAGACCCAGTACTTC
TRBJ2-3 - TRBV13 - CASSFRGSGQHTDTQYF TGTGCCAGCAGCTTTAGGGGTTCCGGGCAGCACACAGATACGCAGTATTTT
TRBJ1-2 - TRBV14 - CASSQDITWSDGYTF TGTGCCAGCAGCCAAGACATCACGTGGTCGGATGGCTACACCTTC
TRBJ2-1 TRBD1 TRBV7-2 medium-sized CASSTTTGVYNEQFF TGTGCCAGCAGCACGACGACAGGGGTCTACAATGAGCAGTTCTTC
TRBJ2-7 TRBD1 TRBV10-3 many CAISLDGTGGYEQYF TGTGCCATCAGTTTGGACGGGACAGGGGGCTACGAGCAGTACTTC
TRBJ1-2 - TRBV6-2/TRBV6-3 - CDRSPSAFGYTF TGTGACCGCAGTCCGTCGGCCTTCGGCTACACCTTC
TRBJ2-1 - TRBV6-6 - CASSSIRDFTYNEQFF TGTGCCAGCAGTTCCATACGGGACTTCACCTACAATGAGCAGTTCTTC
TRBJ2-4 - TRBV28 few CASSRRIAKNIQYF TGTGCCAGCAGTCGACGTATAGCCAAAAACATTCAGTACTTC
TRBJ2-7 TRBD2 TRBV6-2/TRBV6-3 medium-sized CASSYAGLGNYEQYF TGTGCCAGCAGTTACGCCGGACTAGGGAACTACGAGCAGTACTTC
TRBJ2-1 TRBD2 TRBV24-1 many CATRGGRVYNEQFF TGTGCCACCAGGGGCGGGAGGGTCTACAATGAGCAGTTCTTC
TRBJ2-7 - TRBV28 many CASSFELKQYF TGTGCCAGCAGTTTTGAACTCAAGCAGTACTTC
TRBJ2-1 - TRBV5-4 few CASSLDAGAGNNEQFF TGTGCCAGCAGCTTGGATGCCGGGGCGGGAAACAATGAGCAGTTCTTC
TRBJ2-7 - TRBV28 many CASSLTSSYEQYF TGTGCCAGCAGTTTAACTAGCTCCTACGAGCAGTACTTC
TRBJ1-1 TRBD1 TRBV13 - CASSLDRRGGTEAFF TGTGCCAGCAGCTTAGATCGCAGGGGGGGCACTGAAGCTTTCTTT
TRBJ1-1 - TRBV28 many CASSFPSGQKNTEAFF TGTGCCAGCAGTTTCCCCAGCGGACAGAAGAACACTGAAGCTTTCTTT
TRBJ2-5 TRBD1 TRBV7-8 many CASSQAGQGSWEEYF TGTGCCAGCAGCCAGGCGGGACAGGGAAGCTGGGAGGAGTACTTC
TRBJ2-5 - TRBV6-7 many CASSYSVGAGETQYF TGTGCCAGCAGTTACTCGGTAGGGGCTGGCGAGACCCAGTACTTC
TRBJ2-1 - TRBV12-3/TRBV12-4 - CASSLTNERFF TGTGCCAGCAGTTTGACGAATGAGCGGTTCTTC
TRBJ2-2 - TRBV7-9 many CASATGGGGELFF TGTGCCAGCGCCACCGGAGGGGGCGGGGAGCTGTTTTTT
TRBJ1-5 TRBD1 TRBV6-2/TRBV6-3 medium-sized CASSYEPGQGIQPQHF TGTGCCAGCAGTTATGAACCGGGACAGGGTATTCAGCCCCAGCATTTT
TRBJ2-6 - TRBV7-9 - CASSLVSGQGANVLTF TGTGCCAGCAGCTTAGTGTCGGGCCAGGGGGCCAACGTCCTGACTTTC
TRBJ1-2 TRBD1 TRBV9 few CASSARTGVKNDYGYTF TGTGCCAGCAGCGCTAGGACAGGTGTAAAGAATGACTATGGCTACACCTTC
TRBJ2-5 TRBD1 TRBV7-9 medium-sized CASSSDRVKETQYF TGTGCCAGCAGCTCGGACAGGGTCAAAGAGACCCAGTACTTC
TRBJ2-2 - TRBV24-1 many CATSEGTPGELFF TGTGCCACCAGTGAGGGCACTCCCGGGGAGCTGTTTTTT
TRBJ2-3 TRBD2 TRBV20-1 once CSATSGRLDTQYF TGCAGTGCTACTAGCGGGAGACTAGATACGCAGTATTTT
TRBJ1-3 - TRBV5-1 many CASSRGLQSSGNTIYF TGCGCCAGCAGCCGGGGACTTCAGAGCTCTGGAAACACCATATATTTT
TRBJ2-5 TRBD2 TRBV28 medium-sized CASSLLQGTSGEETQYF TGTGCCAGCAGTTTGCTTCAAGGGACTAGCGGAGAAGAGACCCAGTACTTC
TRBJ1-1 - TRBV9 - CASGPGTTDGTEAFF TGTGCCAGCGGACCCGGGACAACAGACGGCACTGAAGCTTTCTTT
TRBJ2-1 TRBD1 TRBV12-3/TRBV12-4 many CASGSAGQGNEQFF TGTGCCAGCGGTTCGGCCGGACAGGGCAATGAGCAGTTCTTC